One and the same sample provided the 14 T cell receptor beta chains below, sequenced in a study of blood T cell repertoires in COVID-19. TCRdb's table, derived via immunoSEQ multiplex PCR, lists solely in-frame clones and lacks some. The repertoire consists of approximately 470,000 clones, with roughly 87% occurring once and the leading ten covering 0.7%. The sample was PBMCs or T cells enriched from blood (not recorded which). The receptors were gathered from a woman between 18 and 29 years old who had recovered from COVID-19.

The chain employs TRBV4-2 and TRBJ2-2, with D possibly TRBD2 on 7 matching bases. CDR1 is LGHNA, CDR2 YNFKEQ, per germline. V gave up 1 base and J gave up 5 bases, with 14 bases separating them. This CDR3 spans 16 amino acids. The CDR3 sequence: CASSQVGGRATGELFF. CDR3 sequence (DNA): TGTGCCAGCAGCCAAGTAGGGGGGAGGGCTACCGGGGAGCTGTTTTTT.

The V gene is TRBV2, the J gene TRBJ1-1; a weak D match, TRBD1 (5 bases). In germline, CDR1 is SNHLY, CDR2 FYNNEI. The length of the CDR3 is 13 residues. The ends were cut back, 5 bases at V and 4 bases at J, with 11 bases in the middle. For the CDR3, the DNA is TGTGCCAGCAGTCGGGGGGGAAGCACTGAAGCTTTCTTT. Residues: CASSRGGSTEAFF. The full variable domain, with the rest looked up from reference TRBV2 and TRBJ1-1, is EPEVTQTPSHQVTQMGQEVILRCVPISNHLYFYWYRQILGQKVEFLVSFYNNEISEKSEIFDDQFSVERPDGSNFTLKIRSTKLEDSAMYFCASSRGGSTEAFFGQGTRLTVV.

Regarding this clone: The same CDR3 arises from other DNA sequences in this sample as well. The V gene is TRBV2, the J gene TRBJ1-5; D uncertain. CDR3 length: 13 residues. CDR1 and CDR2 (germline): SNHLY, FYNNEI. Trimming shortened V by 7 bases and J by 1 base, and 8 bases separated the two germline ends. As DNA, the CDR3 is TGTGCCAGCAAGAGGGAGAGCAATCAGCCCCAGCATTTT. This encodes CASKRESNQPQHF.

This chain connects TRBV7-2 to TRBJ2-5; TRBD2 aligns across 11 bases. The CDR3 extends over 15 amino acids. Germline V lookup: CDR1 SGHTA, CDR2 FQGNSA. After removal of 5 bases from V and 3 bases from J, the junction contained 5 bases not matched to a gene. The CDR3 here is CASSPSTSGEETQYF. In DNA form, the CDR3 reads TGTGCCAGCAGCCCCTCGACTAGCGGGGAAGAGACCCAGTACTTC.

V gene TRBV2 combines with J gene TRBJ1-1; D is unresolved. CDR3 length: 12 residues. Germline lookup yields CDR1 SNHLY and CDR2 FYNNEI. The V gene lost 1 base and the J gene lost 10 bases, with 10 bases spanning the gap. The CDR3, as DNA: TGTGCCAGCAGTGAAGACAGTTTACGAGCTTTCTTT. Translation: CASSEDSLRAFF.

CDR3 region: CASSLKQGSTEAFF. The CDR3 DNA follows: TGCGCCAGCAGCTTGAAACAGGGAAGCACTGAAGCTTTCTTT. V gene TRBV5-1 combines with J gene TRBJ1-1, with D possibly TRBD1 on 6 matching bases. The CDR3 consists of 14 residues. Germline V gene data show CDR1 as SGHRS and CDR2 as YFSETQ. Deletions cut 1 base from V and 4 bases from J, with 11 bases between.

This chain links TRBV28 with TRBJ1-2; no clear D gene. The CDR3 is made up of 12 amino acids. The germline V gene has CDR1 MDHEN and CDR2 SYDVKM. V was trimmed by 2 bases and J by 8 bases, leaving 9 bases between them. CDR3 region: CASSLVGRGYTF. The CDR3 DNA follows: TGTGCCAGCAGTTTAGTCGGTCGGGGCTACACCTTC.

The V and J genes are TRBV11-3 and TRBJ2-7; 8 bases are shared with TRBD2. The V gene end was trimmed by 5 bases and the J gene end by 2 bases; junction bases not matched to a gene: 2. Germline CDR1 reads SGHNT; CDR2 reads YENEEA. The CDR3 covers 13 residues. The CDR3 loop is CASSPGLAYEQYF. The CDR3 nucleotides are TGTGCCAGCAGCCCGGGACTAGCCTACGAGCAGTACTTC.

The chain links TRBV5-8 to TRBJ1-2; 8 nucleotides match TRBD1. Unmatched junction bases numbered 9, after V lost 2 bases and J lost 6 bases. The germline CDR1 and CDR2 sequences are SGHTS and YDEGEE. The CDR3 runs 15 residues. The CDR3 here is CASSFRQGATNGYTF. The CDR3 nucleotides read TGTGCCAGCAGCTTTCGGCAGGGGGCCACCAATGGCTACACCTTC.

This sequence joins TRBV10-3 and TRBJ2-2, with 7 bases matching TRBD1. Trimming took 11 bases from V and 5 from J; bases not matched to a gene: 17. Germline V gene data show CDR1 as ENHRY and CDR2 as SYGVKD. The CDR3 extends over 16 amino acids. This CDR3 is CAVGQGVKVWTGELFF. The DNA of the CDR3 is TGTGCCGTAGGGCAGGGGGTTAAGGTGTGGACCGGGGAGCTGTTTTTT.

This sequence joins TRBV5-6 and TRBJ2-7; D is unresolved. The CDR3 extends over 13 amino acids. Between the trimmed V and J ends, which lost 4 bases and 3 bases, there was a span of 11 bases. Germline V lookup: CDR1 SGHDT, CDR2 YYEEEE. Written as DNA, the CDR3 is TGTGCCAGCAGCCCCGGAGTTATCTACGAGCAGTACTTC. This translates into CASSPGVIYEQYF.

This clone came up once. The gene calls are TRBV5-1 and TRBJ1-2; the D is unclear. V lost 0 bases, J lost 8 bases, and 14 bases lay in between. The germline gives CDR1 SGHRS, CDR2 YFSETQ. The CDR3 runs 14 residues. This chain's CDR3 is CASSLDGGPGGYTF. The DNA of the CDR3 is TGCGCCAGCAGCTTGGACGGCGGTCCGGGGGGCTACACCTTC.

The chain combines TRBV5-1 with TRBJ1-4; no definite D call. The CDR3 sequence is 14 residues long. Germline V gene lookup returns CDR1 SGHRS and CDR2 YFSETQ. V gave up 5 bases and J gave up 5 bases, with 13 bases separating them. The DNA of the CDR3 is TGCGCCAGCAGTCACGGCCCGACAAATGAAAAACTGTTTTTT. Translating it yields CASSHGPTNEKLFF.

The CDR3: CASSISRTTAGNQPQHF. CDR3 nucleotide sequence: TGTGCCAGTAGTATCTCTAGGACGACCGCAGGGAATCAGCCCCAGCATTTT. V gene TRBV19 combines with J gene TRBJ1-5, with a possible D match to TRBD1 (5 bases). Trimming took off 3 bases at V and 4 bases at J, with 19 bases between the two ends. Germline values: CDR1 LNHDA, CDR2 SQIVND (reference sequence). CDR3 length: 17 residues.